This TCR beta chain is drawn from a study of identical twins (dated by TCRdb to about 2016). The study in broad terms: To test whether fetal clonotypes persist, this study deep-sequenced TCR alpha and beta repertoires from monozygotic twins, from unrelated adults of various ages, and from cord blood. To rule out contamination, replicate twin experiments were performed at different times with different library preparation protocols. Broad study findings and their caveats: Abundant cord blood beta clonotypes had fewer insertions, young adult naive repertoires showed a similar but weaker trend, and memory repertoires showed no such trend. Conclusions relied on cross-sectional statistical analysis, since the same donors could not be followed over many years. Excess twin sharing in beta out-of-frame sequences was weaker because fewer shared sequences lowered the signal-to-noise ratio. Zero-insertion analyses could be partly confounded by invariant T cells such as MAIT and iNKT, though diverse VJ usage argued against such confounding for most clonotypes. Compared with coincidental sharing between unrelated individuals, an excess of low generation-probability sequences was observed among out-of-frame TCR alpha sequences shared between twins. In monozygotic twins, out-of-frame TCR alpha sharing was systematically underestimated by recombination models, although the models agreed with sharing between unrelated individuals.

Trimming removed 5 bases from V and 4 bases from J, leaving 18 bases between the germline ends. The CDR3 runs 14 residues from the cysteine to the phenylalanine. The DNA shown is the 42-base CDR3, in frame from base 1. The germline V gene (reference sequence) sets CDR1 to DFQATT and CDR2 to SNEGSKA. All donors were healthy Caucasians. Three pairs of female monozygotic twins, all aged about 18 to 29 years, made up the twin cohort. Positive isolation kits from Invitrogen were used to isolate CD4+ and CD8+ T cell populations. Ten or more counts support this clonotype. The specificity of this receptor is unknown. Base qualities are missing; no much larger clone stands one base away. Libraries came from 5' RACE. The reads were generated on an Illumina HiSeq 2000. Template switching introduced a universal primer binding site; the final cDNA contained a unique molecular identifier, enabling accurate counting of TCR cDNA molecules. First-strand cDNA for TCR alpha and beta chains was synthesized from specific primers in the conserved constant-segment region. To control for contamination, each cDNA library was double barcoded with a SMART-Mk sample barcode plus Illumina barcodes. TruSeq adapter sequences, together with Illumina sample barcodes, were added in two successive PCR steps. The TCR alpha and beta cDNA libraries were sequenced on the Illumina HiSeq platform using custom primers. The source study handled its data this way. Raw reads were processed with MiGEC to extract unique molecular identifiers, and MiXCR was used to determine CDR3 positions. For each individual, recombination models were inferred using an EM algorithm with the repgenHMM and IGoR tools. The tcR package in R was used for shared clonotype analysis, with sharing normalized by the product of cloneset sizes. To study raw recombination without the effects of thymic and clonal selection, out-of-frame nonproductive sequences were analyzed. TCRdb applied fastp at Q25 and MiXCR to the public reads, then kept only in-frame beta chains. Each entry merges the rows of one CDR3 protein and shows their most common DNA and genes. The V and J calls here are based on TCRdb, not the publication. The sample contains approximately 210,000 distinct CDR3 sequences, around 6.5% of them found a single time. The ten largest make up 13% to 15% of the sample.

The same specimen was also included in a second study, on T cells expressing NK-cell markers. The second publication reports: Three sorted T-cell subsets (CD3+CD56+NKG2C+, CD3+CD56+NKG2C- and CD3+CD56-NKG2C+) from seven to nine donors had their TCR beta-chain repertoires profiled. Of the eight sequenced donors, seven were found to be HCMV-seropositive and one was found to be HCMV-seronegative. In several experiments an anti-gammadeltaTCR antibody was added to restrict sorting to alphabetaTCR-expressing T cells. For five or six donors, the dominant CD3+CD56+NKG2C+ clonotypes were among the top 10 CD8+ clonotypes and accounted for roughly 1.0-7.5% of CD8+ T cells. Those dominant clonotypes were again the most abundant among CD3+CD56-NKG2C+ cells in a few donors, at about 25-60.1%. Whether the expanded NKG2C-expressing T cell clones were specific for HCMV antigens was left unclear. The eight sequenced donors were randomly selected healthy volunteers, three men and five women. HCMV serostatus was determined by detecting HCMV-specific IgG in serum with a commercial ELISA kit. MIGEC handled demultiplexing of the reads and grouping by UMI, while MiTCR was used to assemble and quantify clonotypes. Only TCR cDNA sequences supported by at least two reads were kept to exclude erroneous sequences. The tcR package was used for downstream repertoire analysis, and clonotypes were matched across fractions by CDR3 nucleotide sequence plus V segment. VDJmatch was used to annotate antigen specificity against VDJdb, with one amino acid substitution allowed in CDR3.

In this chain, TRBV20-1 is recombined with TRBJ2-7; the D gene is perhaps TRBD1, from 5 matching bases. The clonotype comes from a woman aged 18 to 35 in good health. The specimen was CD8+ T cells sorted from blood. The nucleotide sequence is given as TGCAGTGCTGCTAAGGGGAATACGCCGTACGAGCAGTACTTC. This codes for CSAAKGNTPYEQYF.